This T cell receptor beta chain was identified during a study of blood T cell repertoires in COVID-19. Study background: The United States, Italy and Spain supplied acute and convalescent COVID-19 samples. T cells, B-cell-depleted T cells, or PBMCs supplied cDNA or gDNA.

Source study methods: Reference gene primer amplification gave nucleated cell count estimates. The method was immunoSEQ multiplex PCR; TCRdb's version includes in-frame clones alone and lacks a portion of them. V, J and clone size are taken as reported in that table, and D and trimming were inferred from the DNA itself. The sample holds roughly 290,000 clones, 75% to 95% seen once. Sequenced input: peripheral blood. This sequence originates from a woman between 25 and 40 years old with COVID-19, enrolled during active disease.

CDR3 sequence (DNA): TGCGCCAGCAGTGAACCCCACTCTGAAGCTTTCTTT. The encoded protein is CASSEPHSEAFF. The V call is TRBV10-1, the J call TRBJ1-1; D gene uncertain. The length of the CDR3 is 12 residues. Trimming removed 3 bases at V and 6 bases at J, with 8 bases between. Germline CDR1 and CDR2: WNHNN and SYGVQD (reference sequence).